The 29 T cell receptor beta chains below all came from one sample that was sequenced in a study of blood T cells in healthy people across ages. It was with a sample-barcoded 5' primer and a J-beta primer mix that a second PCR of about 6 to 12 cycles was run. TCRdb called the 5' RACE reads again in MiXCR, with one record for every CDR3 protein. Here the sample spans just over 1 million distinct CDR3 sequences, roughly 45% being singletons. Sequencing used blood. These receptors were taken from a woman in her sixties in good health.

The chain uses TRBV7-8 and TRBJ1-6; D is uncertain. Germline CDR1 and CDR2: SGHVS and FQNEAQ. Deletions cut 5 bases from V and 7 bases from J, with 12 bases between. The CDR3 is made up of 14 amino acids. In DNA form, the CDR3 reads TGTGCCAGCAGCGGTGACACTGGCAATTCACCCCTCCACTTT. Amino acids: CASSGDTGNSPLHF.

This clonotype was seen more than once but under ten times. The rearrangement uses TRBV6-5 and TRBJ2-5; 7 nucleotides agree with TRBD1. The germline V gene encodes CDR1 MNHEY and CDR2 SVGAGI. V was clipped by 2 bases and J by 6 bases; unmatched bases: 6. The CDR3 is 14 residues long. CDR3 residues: CASSYDRAEKTQYF. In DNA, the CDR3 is TGTGCCAGCAGTTACGACAGGGCCGAGAAGACCCAGTACTTC.

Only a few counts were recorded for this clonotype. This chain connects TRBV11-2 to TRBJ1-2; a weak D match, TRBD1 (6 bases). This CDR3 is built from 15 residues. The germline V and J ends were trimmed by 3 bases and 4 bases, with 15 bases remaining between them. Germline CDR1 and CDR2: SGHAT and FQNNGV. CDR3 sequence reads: CASSFNRDSFYGYTF. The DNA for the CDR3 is TGTGCCAGCAGCTTTAACAGGGATTCATTCTATGGCTACACCTTC.

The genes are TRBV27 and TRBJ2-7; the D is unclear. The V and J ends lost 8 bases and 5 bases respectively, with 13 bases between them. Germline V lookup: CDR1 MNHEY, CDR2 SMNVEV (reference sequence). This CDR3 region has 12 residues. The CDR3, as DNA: TGTGCCAGCGGTCCCTCCCGCGACGAGCAGTACTTC. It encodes CASGPSRDEQYF.

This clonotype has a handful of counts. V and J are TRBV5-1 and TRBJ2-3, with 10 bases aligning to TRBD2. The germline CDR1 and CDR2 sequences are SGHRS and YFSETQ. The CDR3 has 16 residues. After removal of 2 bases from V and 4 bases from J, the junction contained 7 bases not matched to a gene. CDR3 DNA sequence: TGCGCCAGCAGCTTACGTGCAGCGGGAGGGTCAGATACGCAGTATTTT. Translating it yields CASSLRAAGGSDTQYF.

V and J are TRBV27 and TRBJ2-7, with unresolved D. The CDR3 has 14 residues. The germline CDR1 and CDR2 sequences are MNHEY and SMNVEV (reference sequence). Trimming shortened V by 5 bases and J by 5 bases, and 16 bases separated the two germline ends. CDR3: CASSMRLMGHEQYF. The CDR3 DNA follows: TGTGCCAGCAGTATGCGTCTAATGGGTCACGAGCAGTACTTC.

The chain's CDR3 is CASSYQAGTDTQYF. DNA of the CDR3: TGTGCCAGCAGCTACCAAGCAGGCACAGATACGCAGTATTTT. V usage is TRBV12-3 or TRBV12-4 and J usage is TRBJ2-3; D gene uncertain. Trimming removed 6 bases at V and 1 base at J, with 11 bases between. The CDR3 loop spans 14 amino acids.

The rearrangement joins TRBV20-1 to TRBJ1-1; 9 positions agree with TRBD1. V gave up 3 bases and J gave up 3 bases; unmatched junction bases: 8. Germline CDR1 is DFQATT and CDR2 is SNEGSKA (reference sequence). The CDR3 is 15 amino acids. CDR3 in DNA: TGCAGTGCTAGCCGGGACAGGGTTCAACACACTGAAGCTTTCTTT. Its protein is CSASRDRVQHTEAFF.

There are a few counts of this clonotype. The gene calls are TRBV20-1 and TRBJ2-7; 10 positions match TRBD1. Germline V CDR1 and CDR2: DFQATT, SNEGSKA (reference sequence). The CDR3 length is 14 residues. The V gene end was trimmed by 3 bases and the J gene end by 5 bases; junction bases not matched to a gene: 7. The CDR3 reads CSARTGQGMNEQYF. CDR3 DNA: TGCAGTGCTAGGACGGGACAGGGGATGAACGAGCAGTACTTC.

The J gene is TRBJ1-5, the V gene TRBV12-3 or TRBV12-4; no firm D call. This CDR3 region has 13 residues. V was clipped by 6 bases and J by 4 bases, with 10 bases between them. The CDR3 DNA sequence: TGTGCCAGCAGAAAGACCGCGAATCAGCCCCAGCATTTT. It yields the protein CASRKTANQPQHF.

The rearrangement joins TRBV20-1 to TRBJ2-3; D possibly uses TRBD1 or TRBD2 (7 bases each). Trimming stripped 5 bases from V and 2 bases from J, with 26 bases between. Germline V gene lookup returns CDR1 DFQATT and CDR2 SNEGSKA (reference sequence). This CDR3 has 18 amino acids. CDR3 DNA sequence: TGCAGTGCTTACCGGGACAATCGAGCGGGGACAGTCACAGATACGCAGTATTTT. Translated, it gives CSAYRDNRAGTVTDTQYF.

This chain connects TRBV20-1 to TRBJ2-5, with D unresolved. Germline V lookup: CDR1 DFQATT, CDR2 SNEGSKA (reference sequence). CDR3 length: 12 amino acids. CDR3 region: CRASLSEETQYF. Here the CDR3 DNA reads TGCAGGGCCAGTCTGAGCGAGGAGACCCAGTACTTC.

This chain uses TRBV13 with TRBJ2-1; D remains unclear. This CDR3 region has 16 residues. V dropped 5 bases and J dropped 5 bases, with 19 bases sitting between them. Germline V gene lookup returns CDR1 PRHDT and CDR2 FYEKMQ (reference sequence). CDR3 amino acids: CASSLSLSPSHNEQFF. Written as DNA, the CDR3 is TGTGCCAGCAGCCTTTCCCTAAGCCCCTCGCACAATGAGCAGTTCTTC.

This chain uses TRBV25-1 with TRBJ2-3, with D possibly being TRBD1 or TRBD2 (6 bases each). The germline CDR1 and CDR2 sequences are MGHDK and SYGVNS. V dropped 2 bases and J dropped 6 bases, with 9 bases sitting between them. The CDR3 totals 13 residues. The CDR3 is CASSERRGDTQYF. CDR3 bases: TGTGCCAGCAGTGAAAGGAGGGGGGATACGCAGTATTTT.

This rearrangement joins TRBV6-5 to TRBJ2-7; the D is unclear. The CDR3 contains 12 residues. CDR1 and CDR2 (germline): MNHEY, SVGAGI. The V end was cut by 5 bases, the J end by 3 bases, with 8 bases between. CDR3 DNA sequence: TGTGCCAGCAGTCATAACTACTACGAGCAGTACTTC. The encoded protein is CASSHNYYEQYF.

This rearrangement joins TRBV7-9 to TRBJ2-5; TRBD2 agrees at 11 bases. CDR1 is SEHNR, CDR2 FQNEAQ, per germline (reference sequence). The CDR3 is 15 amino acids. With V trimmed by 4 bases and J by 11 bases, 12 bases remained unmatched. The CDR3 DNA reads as TGTGCCAGCAGCTCCTCCCCGCTAGCGGGAGGTGAGCAGTACTTC. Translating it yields CASSSSPLAGGEQYF. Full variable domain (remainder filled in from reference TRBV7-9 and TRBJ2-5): DTGVSQNPRHKITKRGQNVTFRCDPISEHNRLYWYRQTLGQGPEFLTYFQNEAQLEKSRLLSDRFSAERPKGSFSTLEIQRTEQGDSAMYLCASSSSPLAGGEQYFGPGTRLLVL.

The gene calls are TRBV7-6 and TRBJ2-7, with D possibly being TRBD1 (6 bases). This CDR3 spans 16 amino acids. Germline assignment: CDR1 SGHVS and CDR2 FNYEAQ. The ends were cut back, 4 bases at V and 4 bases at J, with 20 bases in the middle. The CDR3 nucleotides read TGTGCCAGCAGCTCAGGGGCAGGTTTAAACTCATACGAGCAGTACTTC. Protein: CASSSGAGLNSYEQYF.

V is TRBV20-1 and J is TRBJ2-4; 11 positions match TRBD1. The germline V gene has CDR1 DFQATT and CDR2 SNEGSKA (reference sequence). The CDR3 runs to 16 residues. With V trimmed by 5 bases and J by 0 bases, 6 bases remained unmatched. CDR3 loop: CSAPRGTGGAKNIQYF. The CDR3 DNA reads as TGCAGTGCTCCCCGGGGGACAGGGGGAGCCAAAAACATTCAGTACTTC.

CDR3 nucleotides: TGTGCCAGCAGTTTTACCCAAGCGAACTATGGCTACACCTTC. It encodes CASSFTQANYGYTF. The gene calls are TRBV12-3 or TRBV12-4 and TRBJ1-2; no firm D call. This CDR3 contains 14 residues. The V end was cut by 3 bases, the J end by 2 bases, with 10 bases between.

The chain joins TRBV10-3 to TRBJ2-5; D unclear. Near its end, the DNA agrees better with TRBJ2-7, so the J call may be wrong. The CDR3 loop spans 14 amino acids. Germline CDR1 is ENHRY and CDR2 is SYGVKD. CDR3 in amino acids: CAISEGPPTHEQYF. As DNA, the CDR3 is TGTGCCATCAGTGAGGGTCCTCCGACTCACGAGCAGTACTTC.

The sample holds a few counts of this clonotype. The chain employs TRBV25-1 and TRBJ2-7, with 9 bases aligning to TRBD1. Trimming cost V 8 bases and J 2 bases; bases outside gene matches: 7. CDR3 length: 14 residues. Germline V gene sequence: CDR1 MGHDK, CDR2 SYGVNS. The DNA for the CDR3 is TGTGCCAGCCAAGGGGGACAGGGCGCCTACGAGCAGTACTTC. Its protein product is CASQGGQGAYEQYF.

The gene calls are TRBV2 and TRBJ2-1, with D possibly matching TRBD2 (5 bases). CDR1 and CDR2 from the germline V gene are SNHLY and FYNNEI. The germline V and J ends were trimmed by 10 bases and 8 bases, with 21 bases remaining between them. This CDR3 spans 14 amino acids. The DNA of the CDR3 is TGTGCCACCAAAGTGGTGGGAGAATATGATGAGCAGTTCTTC. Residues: CATKVVGEYDEQFF.

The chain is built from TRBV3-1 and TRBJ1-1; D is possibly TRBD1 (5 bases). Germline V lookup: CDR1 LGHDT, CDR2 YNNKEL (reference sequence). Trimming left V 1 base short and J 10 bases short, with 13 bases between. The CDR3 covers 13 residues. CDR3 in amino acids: CASSQGQNGAAFF. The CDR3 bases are TGTGCCAGCAGCCAAGGACAGAACGGAGCAGCTTTCTTT.

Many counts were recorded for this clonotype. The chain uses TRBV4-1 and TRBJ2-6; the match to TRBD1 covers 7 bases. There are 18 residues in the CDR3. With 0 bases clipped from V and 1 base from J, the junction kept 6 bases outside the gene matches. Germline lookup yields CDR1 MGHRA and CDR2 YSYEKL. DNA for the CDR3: TGCGCCAGCAGCCAAGAAGGAGGACAGGTATCTGGGGCCAACGTCCTGACTTTC. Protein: CASSQEGGQVSGANVLTF.

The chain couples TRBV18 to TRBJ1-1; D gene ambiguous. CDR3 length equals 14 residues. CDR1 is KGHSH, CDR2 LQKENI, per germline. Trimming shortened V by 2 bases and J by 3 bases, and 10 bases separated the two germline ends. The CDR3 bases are TGTGCCAGCTCACCAAATTCGCTGTACACTGAAGCTTTCTTT. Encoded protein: CASSPNSLYTEAFF.

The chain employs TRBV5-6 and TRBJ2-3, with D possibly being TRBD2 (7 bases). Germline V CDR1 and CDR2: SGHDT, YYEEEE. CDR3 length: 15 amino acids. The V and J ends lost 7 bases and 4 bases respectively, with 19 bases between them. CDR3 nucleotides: TGTGCCAGCCTCCCGTGGGGGGGCGCAGCAGATACGCAGTATTTT. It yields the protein CASLPWGGAADTQYF.

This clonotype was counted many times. The CDR3 region is CASSSPGQGYEQYF. CDR3 in DNA: TGTGCCAGCAGTTCACCGGGACAGGGCTACGAGCAGTACTTC. This rearrangement joins TRBV28 to TRBJ2-7; TRBD1 aligns across 9 bases. Trimming took 4 bases from V and 3 from J; bases not matched to a gene: 4. Germline CDR1 and CDR2: MDHEN and SYDVKM. The CDR3 runs to 14 residues.

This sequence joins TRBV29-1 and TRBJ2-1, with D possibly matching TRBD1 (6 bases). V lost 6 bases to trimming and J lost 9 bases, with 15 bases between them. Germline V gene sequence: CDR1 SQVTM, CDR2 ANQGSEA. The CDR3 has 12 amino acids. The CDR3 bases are TGCAGCGTCCTGGGACAATCCTCTGAGCAGTTCTTC. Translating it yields CSVLGQSSEQFF.

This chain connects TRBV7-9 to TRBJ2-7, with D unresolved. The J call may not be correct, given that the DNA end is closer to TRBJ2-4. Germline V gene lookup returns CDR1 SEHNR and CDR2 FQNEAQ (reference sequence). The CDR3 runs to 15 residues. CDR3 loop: CASSPEGTVVNIQYF. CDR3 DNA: TGTGCCAGCAGCCCCGAAGGCACAGTAGTTAACATTCAGTACTTC.